This TCR beta chain is drawn from a study of CXCR3-negative and CXCR3-positive naive CD8 T cells. Broader study findings: TRBV-TRBJ usage matched between naive CXCR3-negative and CXCR3-positive cells but not between memory cells. Naive subsets had comparable surface CD5, so TRB CDR3 properties gauged TCR strength.

CDR3 length equals 15 residues. Germline assignment: CDR1 SGHDT and CDR2 YYEEEE. UMI-labeled TRB cDNA libraries were prepared by 5' RACE. TCRdb re-called the 5' RACE reads and catalogs CDR3 proteins one per entry, DNA excluded. The sample's table shows tens of thousands of distinct CDR3 sequences. Remarks on this clonotype: Its target is unknown.

This sequence joins TRBV5-6 and TRBJ2-5; TCRdb lists TRBD1, though no DNA is available to test this call. The sample was memory CD8+ T cells from blood. This TCR was sampled from a human donor in good health. Some clones in this sample may be carry-over from other donors' samples. The CDR3 here is CASSRAGAGKETQYF.